The present TCR beta chain was sequenced within a study of cytomegalovirus exposure and HLA in healthy donors. Germline V gene lookup returns CDR1 SGHNT and CDR2 YYREEE (reference sequence). CDR3 length equals 16 residues. The ends lost 0 bases at V and 3 bases at J; junction bases unmatched: 6. Concerning this clone: Its cognate antigen is unknown.

Overall study findings and caveats: Links to common viral pathogens appeared, in a later analysis, for several of the most significant clusters.

PCR was performed using 60 Vbeta and 13 Jbeta primers. Clones were sequenced by immunoSEQ multiplex PCR, and TCRdb holds only the in-frame ones, with some missing. Of about 140,000 clones in the sample, 70% to 85% are singletons; the top ten hold roughly 3.5%. The chain combines TRBV5-4 with TRBJ2-1; 7 bases align to TRBD1. The sequenced material came from PBMCs. The TCR sequence derives from a male donor in good health and CMV-seronegative. The CDR3 coding sequence is TGTGCCAGCAGCTTGGGAACTACAGGGGTCTACAATGAGCAGTTCTTC. Amino acid sequence: CASSLGTTGVYNEQFF.